A single sample gave rise to the 19 T cell receptor beta chains below, sequenced in a study of human T cells and chemical hapten exposure. TCRdb recomputed calls from the RACE reads with MiXCR, one row per CDR3 protein. The sample has some 64,000 distinct CDR3 sequences; approximately 10% are singletons. Sample time point: patch test 3, about 24 weeks after DPC sensitization. Sample treatment: therapeutic diphenylcyclopropenone sensitization with weekly scalp DPC. Sequenced material: whole blood, taken in connection with sensitization to the hapten diphenylcyclopropenone (DPC). The receptors stem from a woman in her thirties with alopecia areata. Some clones in this sample may be carry-over from other donors' samples.

The sample holds a few counts of this clonotype. The rearrangement links TRBV2 to TRBJ1-1; TRBD1 aligns across 9 bases. CDR1 and CDR2 (germline): SNHLY, FYNNEI. V shed 5 bases, J shed 6 bases, and the junction held 7 bases outside the gene matches. The CDR3 contains 14 residues. The CDR3 protein is CASSLTGGASEAFF. The CDR3, as DNA: TGTGCCAGCAGTCTCACAGGGGGCGCGTCTGAAGCTTTCTTT.

CDR3 in amino acids: CASSFTGLSTEAFF. As DNA, the CDR3 is TGTGCCAGCAGCTTCACCGGGTTGAGTACTGAAGCTTTCTTT. The genes are TRBV11-3 and TRBJ1-1, with D uncertain. This CDR3 region has 14 residues. Germline V lookup: CDR1 SGHNT, CDR2 YENEEA. The germline V and J ends were trimmed by 3 bases and 5 bases, with 13 bases remaining between them.

This clonotype was seen many times. The V call is TRBV11-2, the J call TRBJ2-5; D uncertain. This CDR3 comprises 13 residues. The V and J ends lost 0 bases and 5 bases respectively, with 7 bases between them. Germline loops: CDR1 SGHAT, CDR2 FQNNGV. CDR3 amino acids: CASSLDFIETQYF. The CDR3 coding sequence is TGTGCCAGCAGCTTAGATTTTATCGAGACCCAGTACTTC.

This clonotype came up a few times. The rearrangement uses TRBV7-8 and TRBJ2-3, with a possible D match to TRBD2 (6 bases). V was shortened by 2 bases and J by 0 bases, with 15 bases between the two germline ends. The CDR3 is made up of 17 amino acids. Germline values: CDR1 SGHVS, CDR2 FQNEAQ. Written as DNA, the CDR3 is TGTGCCAGCAGCTTACCCCAGACTAGGGCTAGCACAGATACGCAGTATTTT. It encodes CASSLPQTRASTDTQYF.

The chain joins TRBV11-2 to TRBJ2-5; the match to TRBD1 covers 9 bases. CDR3 length: 15 residues. The V gene end was trimmed by 5 bases and the J gene end by 3 bases; junction bases not matched to a gene: 7. Per the germline V gene, CDR1 is SGHAT and CDR2 is FQNNGV. This chain's CDR3 is CASSQGDRAKETQYF. The CDR3 DNA sequence: TGTGCCAGCAGCCAGGGGGACAGGGCCAAAGAGACCCAGTACTTC.

This clonotype was recorded a few times. The genes are TRBV7-3 and TRBJ2-4; D call uncertain. Germline CDR1 is SGHTA and CDR2 is FQGTGA. V was shortened by 5 bases and J by 9 bases, with 20 bases between the two germline ends. There are 15 residues in the CDR3. The CDR3 protein is CASSPLPGPSSIQYF. CDR3 sequence (DNA): TGTGCCAGCAGCCCACTACCCGGACCTAGTAGCATTCAGTACTTC.

V usage is TRBV6-5 and J usage is TRBJ2-7, with 7 bases aligning to TRBD1. After removal of 0 bases from V and 3 bases from J, the junction contained 5 bases not matched to a gene. Germline assignment: CDR1 MNHEY and CDR2 SVGAGI. This CDR3 comprises 15 residues. The CDR3 DNA reads as TGTGCCAGCAGTTACTCGAGGGACAGCAACTACGAGCAGTACTTC. Translating it yields CASSYSRDSNYEQYF.

The CDR3 loop reads CASSFEGGRYDEQFF. The CDR3, as DNA: TGTGCCAGCAGCTTCGAGGGCGGGCGTTACGATGAGCAGTTCTTC. The rearrangement joins TRBV7-2 to TRBJ2-1; the D gene is possibly TRBD2 (5 bases). The CDR3 totals 15 residues. The germline V gene encodes CDR1 SGHTA and CDR2 FQGNSA. The V gene lost 3 bases and the J gene lost 8 bases, with 17 bases spanning the gap.

The sample holds a few counts of this clonotype. V and J are TRBV3-1 and TRBJ1-3; 10 nucleotides align to TRBD1. This CDR3 spans 16 amino acids. CDR1 LGHDT and CDR2 YNNKEL come from the germline V gene (reference sequence). With V trimmed by 4 bases and J by 3 bases, 6 bases remained unmatched. CDR3 protein: CASSPSGTGVGNTIYF. CDR3 nucleotide sequence: TGTGCCAGCAGCCCTTCCGGGACAGGGGTTGGAAACACCATATATTTT.

This clonotype appeared a few times. The chain is built from TRBV5-6 and TRBJ1-1, with D unclear. There are 14 residues in the CDR3. Per the germline V gene, CDR1 is SGHDT and CDR2 is YYEEEE. V lost 4 bases, J lost 2 bases, and 12 bases lay in between. DNA of the CDR3: TGTGCCAGCAGCCCAGACACAAGAAACACTGAAGCTTTCTTT. This translates into CASSPDTRNTEAFF.

This clonotype was counted at least ten times. The chain is built from TRBV29-1 and TRBJ1-2, with 12 bases lining up with TRBD1. The CDR3 contains 14 residues. CDR1 is SQVTM, CDR2 ANQGSEA, per germline. The V and J ends lost 7 bases and 0 bases, in that order; junction bases with no gene match: 3. This CDR3 is CSAGTGGSNYGYTF. CDR3 DNA: TGCAGCGCGGGGACAGGGGGCTCTAACTATGGCTACACCTTC.

The rearrangement uses TRBV5-1 and TRBJ2-7; 8 nucleotides line up with TRBD2. This CDR3 has 16 residues. From germline, CDR1 is SGHRS and CDR2 YFSETQ. Trimming cost V 0 bases and J 6 bases; bases outside gene matches: 11. Written as DNA, the CDR3 is TGCGCCAGCAGCTTGGGAACCGGGACTAGACCCTGCGAGCAGTACTTC. This gives the protein CASSLGTGTRPCEQYF.

This clonotype turned up a few times. The chain links TRBV6-9 to TRBJ2-5; no clear D gene. Germline values: CDR1 MNHGY, CDR2 SVAAGI. V lost 0 bases and J lost 4, with 3 bases in between. The CDR3 has 12 residues. The CDR3 nucleotides read TGTGCCAGCAGTTATTCCGGAGAGACCCAGTACTTC. Protein: CASSYSGETQYF.

This clonotype was seen ten or more times. This chain connects TRBV18 to TRBJ1-1, with D possibly TRBD1 on 5 matching bases. Germline V gives CDR1 KGHSH, CDR2 LQKENI. V lost 3 bases, J lost 2 bases, and 22 bases lay in between. The CDR3 runs to 18 residues. For the CDR3, the DNA is TGTGCCAGCTCACCGCGGCCCTTAAGGGGAGCGAGAAACACTGAAGCTTTCTTT. Translated: CASSPRPLRGARNTEAFF.

At least ten counts were recorded for this clonotype. The chain employs TRBV6-2 or TRBV6-3 and TRBJ1-1; TRBD1 matches 9 bases. Germline V gene lookup returns CDR1 MNHEY and CDR2 SVGEGT. The CDR3 extends over 17 amino acids. With 5 bases clipped from V and 1 base from J, the junction kept 11 bases outside the gene matches. This CDR3 reads CASSRQTGGVKNTEAFF. For the CDR3, the DNA is TGTGCCAGCAGTCGACAGACAGGGGGTGTAAAGAACACTGAAGCTTTCTTT.

The CDR3 here is CASSLLNTGELFF. The DNA for the CDR3 is TGTGCCAGCAGCCTTTTGAACACCGGGGAGCTGTTTTTT. J is TRBJ2-2 and V is TRBV6-2 or TRBV6-3, with D hard to call. The germline V gene encodes CDR1 MNHEY and CDR2 SVGEGT. V was shortened by 6 bases and J by 1 base, with 6 bases between the two germline ends. The CDR3 covers 13 residues.

V and J are TRBV29-1 and TRBJ2-3; 9 nucleotides line up with TRBD2. There are 15 residues in the CDR3. Germline V lookup: CDR1 SQVTM, CDR2 ANQGSEA. Trimming at V came to 7 bases and at J to 2 bases, leaving 10 bases not matched to a gene. CDR3: CSGVAGAALTDTQYF. Written as DNA, the CDR3 is TGCAGCGGGGTAGCGGGGGCCGCCCTCACAGATACGCAGTATTTT.

This sequence joins TRBV3-1 and TRBJ1-2; D not resolved. The CDR3 consists of 16 residues. Looked up from germline, CDR1 is LGHDT and CDR2 is YNNKEL (reference sequence). Trimming took off 2 bases at V and 5 bases at J, with 18 bases between the two ends. The CDR3 DNA follows: TGTGCCAGCAGCCAATCCCCATCGGCAGGCCGATATGGCTACACCTTC. Protein sequence: CASSQSPSAGRYGYTF.

This clonotype was observed a handful of times. This CDR3 is CASSEIRETQYF. Written as DNA, the CDR3 is TGTGCCAGCAGTGAAATCAGAGAGACCCAGTACTTC. J is TRBJ2-5 and V is TRBV6-1; D is unresolved. The germline V gene has CDR1 MNHNS and CDR2 SASEGT. This CDR3 comprises 12 residues. The V end was cut by 2 bases, the J end by 4 bases, with 5 bases between.